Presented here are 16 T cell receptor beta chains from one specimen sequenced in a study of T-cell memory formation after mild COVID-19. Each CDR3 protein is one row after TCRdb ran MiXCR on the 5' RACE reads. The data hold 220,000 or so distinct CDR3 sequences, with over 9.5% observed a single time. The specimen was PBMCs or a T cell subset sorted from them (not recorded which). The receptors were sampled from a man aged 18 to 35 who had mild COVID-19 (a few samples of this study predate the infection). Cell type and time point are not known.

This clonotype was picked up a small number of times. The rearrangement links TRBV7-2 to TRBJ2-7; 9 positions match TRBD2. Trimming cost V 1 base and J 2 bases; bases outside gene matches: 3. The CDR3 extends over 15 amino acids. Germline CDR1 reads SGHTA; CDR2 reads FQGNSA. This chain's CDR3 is CASSLEAGGPYEQYV. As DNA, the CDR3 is TGTGCCAGCAGCTTAGAGGCGGGGGGGCCCTACGAGCAGTACGTC.

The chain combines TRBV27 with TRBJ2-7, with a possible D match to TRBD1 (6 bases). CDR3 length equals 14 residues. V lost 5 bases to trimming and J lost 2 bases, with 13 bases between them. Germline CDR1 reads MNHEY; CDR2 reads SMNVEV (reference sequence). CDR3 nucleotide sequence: TGTGCCAGCAGTGGGGGCAGGGGTGCCTACGAGCAGTACTTC. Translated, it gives CASSGGRGAYEQYF.

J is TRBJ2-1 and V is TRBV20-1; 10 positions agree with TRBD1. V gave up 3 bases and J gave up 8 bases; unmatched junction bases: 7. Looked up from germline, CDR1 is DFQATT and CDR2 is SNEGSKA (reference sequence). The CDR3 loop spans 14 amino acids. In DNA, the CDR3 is TGCAGTGCTAGGACAGGGGGCTCGATGGATGAGCAGTTCTTC. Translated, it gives CSARTGGSMDEQFF.

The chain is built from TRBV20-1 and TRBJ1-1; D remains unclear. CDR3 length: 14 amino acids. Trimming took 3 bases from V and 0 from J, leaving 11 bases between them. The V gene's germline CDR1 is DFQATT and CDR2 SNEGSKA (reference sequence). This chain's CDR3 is CSARTLNLNTEAFF. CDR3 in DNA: TGCAGTGCTAGGACACTCAACCTGAACACTGAAGCTTTCTTT.

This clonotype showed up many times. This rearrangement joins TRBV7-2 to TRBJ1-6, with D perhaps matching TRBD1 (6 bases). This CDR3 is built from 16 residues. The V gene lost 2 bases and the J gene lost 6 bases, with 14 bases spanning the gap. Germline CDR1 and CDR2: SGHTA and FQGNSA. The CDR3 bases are TGTGCCAGCAGCTTACATGCAGGGGCGGGTAATTCACCCCTCCACTTT. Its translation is CASSLHAGAGNSPLHF.

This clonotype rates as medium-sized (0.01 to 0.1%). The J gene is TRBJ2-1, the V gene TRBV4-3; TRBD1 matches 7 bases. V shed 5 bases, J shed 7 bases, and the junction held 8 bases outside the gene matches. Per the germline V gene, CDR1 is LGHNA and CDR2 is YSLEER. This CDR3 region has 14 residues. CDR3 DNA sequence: TGCGCCAGCAGCGTACAGGGGCGCGGGAATGAGCAGTTCTTC. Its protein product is CASSVQGRGNEQFF.

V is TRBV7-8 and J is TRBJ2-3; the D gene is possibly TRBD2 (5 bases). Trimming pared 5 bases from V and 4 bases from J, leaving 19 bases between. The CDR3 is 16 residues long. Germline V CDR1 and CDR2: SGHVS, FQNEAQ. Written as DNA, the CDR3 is TGTGCCAGCAGCCCACACGCTAGCAATGGGGCAGATACGCAGTATTTT. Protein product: CASSPHASNGADTQYF.

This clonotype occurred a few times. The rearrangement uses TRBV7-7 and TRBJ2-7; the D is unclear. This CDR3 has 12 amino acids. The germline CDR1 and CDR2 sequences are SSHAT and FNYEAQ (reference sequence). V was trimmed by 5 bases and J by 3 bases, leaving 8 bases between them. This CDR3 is CASSPRFYEQYF. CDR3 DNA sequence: TGTGCCAGCAGCCCCCGGTTCTACGAGCAGTACTTC.

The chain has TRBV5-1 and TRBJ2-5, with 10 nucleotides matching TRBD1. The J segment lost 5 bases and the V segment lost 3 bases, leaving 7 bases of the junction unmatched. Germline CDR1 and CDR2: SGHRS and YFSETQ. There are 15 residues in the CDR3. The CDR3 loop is CASSSVGTGEETQYF. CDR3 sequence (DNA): TGCGCCAGCAGCTCGGTTGGGACAGGGGAGGAGACCCAGTACTTC.

The CDR3 here is CASSVLATTDTQYF. CDR3 sequence (DNA): TGTGCCAGCAGCGTATTGGCGACCACAGATACGCAGTATTTT. The chain recombines TRBV9 with TRBJ2-3; D call uncertain. Trimming took 1 base from V and 2 from J, leaving 8 bases between them. The CDR3 consists of 14 residues. Germline V lookup: CDR1 SGDLS, CDR2 YYNGEE.

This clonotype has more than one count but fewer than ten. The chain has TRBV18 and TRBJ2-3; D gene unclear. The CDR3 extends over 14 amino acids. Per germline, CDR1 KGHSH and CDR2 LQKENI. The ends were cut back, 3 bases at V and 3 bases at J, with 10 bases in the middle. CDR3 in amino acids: CASSPDTYTDTQYF. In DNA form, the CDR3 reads TGTGCCAGCTCACCTGACACGTATACAGATACGCAGTATTTT.

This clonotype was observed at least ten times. The CDR3 nucleotides are TGTGCCAGCAGTGTCGGGGGGTTCGGAAATTCACCCCTCCACTTT. Translation: CASSVGGFGNSPLHF. This rearrangement joins TRBV2 to TRBJ1-6, with a tentative D call TRBD1 (5 bases). CDR1 and CDR2 (germline): SNHLY, FYNNEI. The CDR3 runs 15 residues. Deletions cut 4 bases from V and 7 bases from J, with 14 bases between.

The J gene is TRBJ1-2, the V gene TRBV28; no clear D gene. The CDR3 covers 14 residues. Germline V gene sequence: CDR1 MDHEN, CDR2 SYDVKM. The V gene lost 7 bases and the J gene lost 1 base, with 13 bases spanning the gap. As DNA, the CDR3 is TGTGCCAGCACCCTGGGCGGTATTAACTATGGCTACACCTTC. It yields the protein CASTLGGINYGYTF.

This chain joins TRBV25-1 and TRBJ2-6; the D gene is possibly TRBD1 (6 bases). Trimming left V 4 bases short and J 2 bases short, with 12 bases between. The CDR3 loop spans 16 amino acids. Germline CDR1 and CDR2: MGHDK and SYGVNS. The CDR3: CASSGGHRAGANVLTF. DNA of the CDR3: TGTGCCAGCAGTGGAGGTCACAGGGCTGGGGCCAACGTCCTGACTTTC.

Written as DNA, the CDR3 is TGTGCCAGCAGTGCAAACACCGGGGAGCTGTTTTTT. This encodes CASSANTGELFF. V is TRBV12-3 or TRBV12-4 and J is TRBJ2-2; D uncertain. This CDR3 contains 12 residues. V lost 5 bases and J lost 2, with 3 bases in between.

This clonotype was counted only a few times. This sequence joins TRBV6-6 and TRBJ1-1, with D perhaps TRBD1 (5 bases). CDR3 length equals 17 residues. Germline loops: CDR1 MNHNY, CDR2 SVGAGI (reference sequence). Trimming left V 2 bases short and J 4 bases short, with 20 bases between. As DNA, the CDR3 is TGTGCCAGCAGTTACCCTGAACGCCCCAGGGCCGGCACTGAAGCTTTCTTT. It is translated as CASSYPERPRAGTEAFF.